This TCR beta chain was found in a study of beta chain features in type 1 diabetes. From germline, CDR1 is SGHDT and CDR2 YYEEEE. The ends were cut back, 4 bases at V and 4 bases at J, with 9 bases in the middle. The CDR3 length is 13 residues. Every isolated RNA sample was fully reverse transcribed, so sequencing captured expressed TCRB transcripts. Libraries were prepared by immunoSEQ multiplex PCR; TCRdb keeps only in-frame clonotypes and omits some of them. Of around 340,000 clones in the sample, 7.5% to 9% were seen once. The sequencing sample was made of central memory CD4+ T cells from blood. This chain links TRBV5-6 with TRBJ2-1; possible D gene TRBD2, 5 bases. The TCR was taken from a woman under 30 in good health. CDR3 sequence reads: CASSPGVYNEQFF. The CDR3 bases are TGTGCCAGCAGCCCCGGGGTGTACAATGAGCAGTTCTTC.